These 21 T cell receptor beta chains originate from one sample sequenced in a study of blood T cell repertoires in COVID-19. Clones were read by immunoSEQ multiplex PCR, and TCRdb kept only the in-frame ones, dropping some. The sample has about 93,000 clones; more than 65% are singletons. Sequencing input: peripheral blood. Receptors were obtained from a human donor in a cohort sampled during active COVID-19.

This clone has a handful of counts. This chain links TRBV6-5 with TRBJ1-1, with 8 bases fitting TRBD1. The ends lost 7 bases at V and 8 bases at J; junction bases unmatched: 9. The CDR3 runs 13 residues. Germline lookup yields CDR1 MNHEY and CDR2 SVGAGI. The CDR3 bases are TGTGCCAGCAACCTTGGACAGGGACTAGAAGCTTTCTTT. It translates to CASNLGQGLEAFF.

V usage is TRBV15 and J usage is TRBJ1-6, with D tentatively TRBD1 (6 bases). Germline CDR1 and CDR2: LNHNV and YYDKDF (reference sequence). The V end lost 3 bases, the J end lost 10 bases, and 19 bases lay between the germline ends. CDR3 length: 16 amino acids. The CDR3 DNA is TGTGCCACCAGCAGCCGCGGGGGGCAAAAGGGATCACCCCTCCACTTT. Protein sequence: CATSSRGGQKGSPLHF.

This clone was observed a handful of times. CDR3 sequence: CASSVAPGSGNTIYF. The CDR3 DNA reads TGTGCCAGCAGCGTAGCTCCCGGGTCTGGAAACACCATATATTTT. This sequence joins TRBV9 and TRBJ1-3; D is undetermined. Trimming stripped 0 bases from V and 1 base from J, with 8 bases between. Germline CDR1 and CDR2: SGDLS and YYNGEE. The CDR3 is made up of 15 amino acids.

The V gene is TRBV6-1, the J gene TRBJ2-7; TRBD1 agrees at 8 bases. The germline CDR1 and CDR2 sequences are MNHNS and SASEGT. The CDR3 is made up of 13 amino acids. After removal of 2 bases from V and 5 bases from J, the junction contained 2 bases not matched to a gene. The DNA for the CDR3 is TGTGCCAGCAGTGAAACAGGGGGGAACGAGCAGTACTTC. Translation: CASSETGGNEQYF.

This clone was recorded a few times. The rearrangement uses TRBV28 and TRBJ1-1; D remains unclear. This CDR3 has 11 residues. The V end lost 7 bases, the J end lost 9 bases, and 12 bases lay between the germline ends. Germline loops: CDR1 MDHEN, CDR2 SYDVKM. For the CDR3, the DNA is TGTGCCAGCACCTTACGGAGAAAAGCTTTCTTT. It is translated as CASTLRRKAFF.

This chain joins TRBV30 and TRBJ1-5; 8 bases match TRBD1. Germline V gene lookup returns CDR1 GTSNPN and CDR2 SVGIG (reference sequence). V shed 2 bases, J shed 3 bases, and the junction held 6 bases outside the gene matches. This CDR3 region has 15 residues. CDR3 region: CAWSHRDRYNQPQHF. The DNA for the CDR3 is TGTGCCTGGAGTCACCGGGACAGGTACAATCAGCCCCAGCATTTT.

The CDR3, as DNA: TGTGCCAGCAGCCAAGATCAGGGTGGCTACAATGAGCAGTTCTTC. Protein: CASSQDQGGYNEQFF. The chain employs TRBV3-1 (or the pseudogene TRBV3-2) and TRBJ2-1; D might be TRBD1 (5 bases). Trimming shortened V by 0 bases and J by 3 bases, and 9 bases separated the two germline ends. Germline V gives CDR1 LGHDT, CDR2 YNNKEL (reference sequence). The CDR3 contains 15 residues.

This sequence joins TRBV6-1 and TRBJ1-6; no firm D call. The CDR3 consists of 13 residues. The germline V and J ends were trimmed by 1 base and 6 bases, with 4 bases remaining between them. In germline, CDR1 is MNHNS, CDR2 SASEGT. In nucleotides, the CDR3 is TGTGCCAGCAGTGAAGTCGGTAATTCACCCCTCCACTTT. Amino acids: CASSEVGNSPLHF.

CDR3 loop: CAWSVRYEEGQGKRQPQHF. The CDR3 nucleotides are TGTGCCTGGAGTGTACGGTATGAGGAGGGACAGGGGAAGCGACAGCCCCAGCATTTT. The chain links TRBV30 to TRBJ1-5; 10 bases match TRBD1. Looked up from germline, CDR1 is GTSNPN and CDR2 is SVGIG (reference sequence). With V trimmed by 0 bases and J by 7 bases, 18 bases remained unmatched. The length of the CDR3 is 19 residues. The whole variable domain, remainder taken from reference TRBV30 and TRBJ1-5, is SQTIHQWPATLVQPVGSPLSLECTVEGTSNPNLYWYRQAAGRGLQLLFYSVGIGQISSEVPQNLSASRPQDRQFILSSKKLLLSDSGFYLCAWSVRYEEGQGKRQPQHFGDGTRLSIL.

This clone appeared a single time. V and J are TRBV14 and TRBJ1-3; D is ambiguous. Germline V gives CDR1 SGHDN, CDR2 FVKESK. Trimming removed 5 bases at V and 4 bases at J, with 6 bases between. The CDR3 totals 12 residues. The CDR3 sequence is CASSVSGNTIYF. As DNA, the CDR3 is TGTGCCAGCAGCGTGAGCGGAAACACCATATATTTT. Together with reference TRBV14 and TRBJ1-3, the CDR3 gives the full variable domain: EAGVTQFPSHSVIEKGQTVTLRCDPISGHDNLYWYRRVMGKEIKFLLHFVKESKQDESGMPNNRFLAERTGGTYSTLKVQPAELEDSGVYFCASSVSGNTIYFGEGSWLTVV.

The CDR3 sequence is CASSRQDYSGNTIYF. CDR3 DNA: TGTGCCAGCTCACGACAGGATTACTCTGGAAACACCATATATTTT. The chain recombines TRBV18 with TRBJ1-3; D is possibly TRBD1 (6 bases). V was trimmed by 4 bases and J by 0 bases, leaving 10 bases between them. The germline V gene has CDR1 KGHSH and CDR2 LQKENI. The CDR3 covers 15 residues.

This clone turned up a few times. V and J are TRBV18 and TRBJ1-1; D might be TRBD1 (6 bases). The CDR3 extends over 13 amino acids. Trimming took off 3 bases at V and 2 bases at J, with 7 bases between the two ends. Germline CDR1 and CDR2: KGHSH and LQKENI. CDR3 nucleotide sequence: TGTGCCAGCTCACCGACAGGAAACACTGAAGCTTTCTTT. It codes for CASSPTGNTEAFF.

The chain joins TRBV2 to TRBJ2-7, with TRBD2 matching over 7 bases. After removal of 6 bases from V and 0 bases from J, the junction contained 11 bases not matched to a gene. This CDR3 has 16 residues. The germline V gene has CDR1 SNHLY and CDR2 FYNNEI. This CDR3 reads CASRHTSVRSSYEQYF. For the CDR3, the DNA is TGTGCCAGCAGGCACACTAGCGTCAGGAGCTCCTACGAGCAGTACTTC.

This sequence joins TRBV27 and TRBJ2-5, with 8 bases matching TRBD2. J gave up 5 bases and V 7 bases, and 9 bases lay outside the gene matches. This CDR3 region has 14 residues. The V gene's germline CDR1 is MNHEY and CDR2 SMNVEV (reference sequence). The CDR3 nucleotides are TGTGCCAGCAAAGGTTTAGGCGGGGGGGAGACCCAGTACTTC. Its protein product is CASKGLGGGETQYF.

The V and J genes are TRBV6-6 and TRBJ2-1, with 7 bases matching TRBD2. The germline CDR1 and CDR2 sequences are MNHNY and SVGAGI (reference sequence). The CDR3 spans 13 residues. With V trimmed by 7 bases and J by 12 bases, 12 bases remained unmatched. In nucleotides, the CDR3 is TGTGCCAGCACCCCCGGGGCGGAGCGGGGGCAGTTCTTC. Its translation: CASTPGAERGQFF.

The chain employs TRBV3-1 (or the pseudogene TRBV3-2) and TRBJ2-5, with 11 bases fitting TRBD2. The V and J ends lost 4 bases and 3 bases, in that order; junction bases with no gene match: 7. Germline lookup yields CDR1 LGHDT and CDR2 YNNKEL (reference sequence). The CDR3 runs to 16 residues. CDR3 sequence: CASSRRLAGGEETQYF. Written as DNA, the CDR3 is TGTGCCAGCAGCCGGAGGCTAGCGGGGGGCGAAGAGACCCAGTACTTC.

In its sample, this clone was seen a few times. The chain employs TRBV11-2 and TRBJ1-4; possible D gene TRBD1, 6 bases. The CDR3 sequence is 18 residues long. V shed 0 bases and J shed 0 bases, with 14 bases lying between them. Germline V CDR1 and CDR2: SGHAT, FQNNGV. The CDR3: CASSLDARGQATNEKLFF. The CDR3 nucleotides read TGTGCCAGCAGCTTAGATGCCAGGGGACAAGCAACTAATGAAAAACTGTTTTTT.

This clone showed up just a few times. The chain has TRBV27 and TRBJ2-3; the D is unclear. This CDR3 spans 14 amino acids. Trimming removed 8 bases at V and 0 bases at J, with 12 bases between. Per the germline V gene, CDR1 is MNHEY and CDR2 is SMNVEV (reference sequence). CDR3 in amino acids: CASCRLTSTDTQYF. The CDR3 region has the DNA TGTGCCAGCTGTCGGTTGACTAGCACAGATACGCAGTATTTT.

The rearrangement joins TRBV5-1 to TRBJ1-2; unclear D gene. CDR1 and CDR2 from the germline V gene are SGHRS and YFSETQ. The CDR3 has 12 amino acids. The germline V and J ends were trimmed by 4 bases and 5 bases, with 9 bases remaining between them. The CDR3 spells CASSKDTYGYTF. As DNA, the CDR3 is TGCGCCAGCAGCAAAGACACTTATGGCTACACCTTC.

The chain links TRBV29-1 to TRBJ2-5; D is ambiguous. Trimming took 4 bases from V and 5 from J, leaving 11 bases between them. The CDR3 has 12 residues. The V gene's germline CDR1 is SQVTM and CDR2 ANQGSEA. CDR3 residues: CSVGSQRETQYF. DNA for the CDR3: TGCAGCGTTGGGAGTCAAAGGGAGACCCAGTACTTC. The full variable domain, its missing parts supplied by reference TRBV29-1 and TRBJ2-5, is SAVISQKPSRDICQRGTSLTIQCQVDSQVTMMFWYRQQPGQSLTLIATANQGSEATYESGFVIDKFPISRPNLTFSTLTVSNMSPEDSSIYLCSVGSQRETQYFGPGTRLLVL.

This sequence joins TRBV18 and TRBJ2-1; a weak D match, TRBD1 (5 bases). The CDR3 is made up of 15 amino acids. The germline gives CDR1 KGHSH, CDR2 LQKENI. Trimming removed 2 bases from V and 5 bases from J, with 13 bases in between. The CDR3 sequence: CASSPGAQRNNEQFF. The CDR3 coding sequence is TGTGCCAGCTCACCAGGGGCCCAAAGAAACAATGAGCAGTTCTTC.